This T cell receptor (beta chain) was identified in a study of shared clonotypes between healthy human individuals. The germline gives CDR1 SGHDT, CDR2 YYEEEE. V gave up 6 bases and J gave up 5 bases, with 23 bases separating them. This CDR3 comprises 16 residues. General study results and limits: An expected dependence of interdonor clonotype sharing on sequencing depth was noted. With several donors compared, 4% to 5.5% of naive CD4 clonotypes were shared.

Authors' methods: Sequence data from immunoSEQ were junction-only and lacked quality scores; consequently, filtering differed. Here immunoSEQ multiplex PCR was the method, and the copy in TCRdb shows in-frame clones only, minus some. The V and J calls and clone size were taken over from that table, and D and trimming were inferred from the DNA. The table has more than 1.2 million clones, approximately 98.5% seen once; the top ten hold 0.3% to 0.45%. In the case of this clone: Its target is not known.

What was sequenced was naive CD4+ T cells sorted from blood. Subset defined: CD45RA+ positively selected. The source is a man aged 25-45 years in good health. The chain links TRBV5-6 to TRBJ1-1; D gene uncertain. The CDR3 nucleotides read TGTGCCAGCAACCAAGCTCGCCACCGGATATGGACTGAAGCTTTCTTT. This gives the protein CASNQARHRIWTEAFF.